The 32 T cell receptor beta chains below were found in one sample sequenced in a study of CD8+ T cells in alopecia areata. Sequencing used cDNA as its template, made by extracting RNA and reverse transcribing it. Data came from immunoSEQ multiplex PCR; TCRdb stores just in-frame clones and leaves some out. The sample gives about 200,000 clones, roughly 56% of which show up once; roughly 5.3% is in the top ten. Sequenced: CD8+ T cells sorted from blood. Source of these receptors: a human donor in good health.

Regarding this clone: One base away lies a much larger clone, so this may be a sequencing read error. This rearrangement joins TRBV7-9 to TRBJ2-5, with D maybe TRBD2 (6 bases). The J call could be wrong; TRBJ2-7 is a better fit for the DNA end. The CDR3 extends over 12 amino acids. Per the germline V gene, CDR1 is SEHNR and CDR2 is FQNEAQ (reference sequence). CDR3 loop: CASSPGGDEQYF. In nucleotides, the CDR3 is TGTGCCAGCAGCCCCGGCGGGGACGAGCAGTACTTC.

This clone was counted a few times. The CDR3 coding sequence is TGCAGCTCCGCCGGGACGGAGTGGGATGAGCAGTTCTTC. Translation gives CSSAGTEWDEQFF. The chain carries TRBV29-1 and TRBJ2-1; possibly TRBD1 or TRBD2 for D (5 bases each). CDR3 size: 13 residues. The germline gives CDR1 SQVTM, CDR2 ANQGSEA. V gave up 8 bases and J gave up 8 bases, with 19 bases separating them.

The chain has TRBV7-9 and TRBJ1-6; 10 bases are shared with TRBD1. Per the germline V gene, CDR1 is SEHNR and CDR2 is FQNEAQ (reference sequence). Trimming cost V 9 bases and J 10 bases; bases outside gene matches: 3. The CDR3 length is 12 residues. Here the CDR3 DNA reads TGTGCCAGTGGGACAGGGGAGTCACCCCTCCACTTT. Translating gives CASGTGESPLHF.

The chain recombines TRBV12-5 with TRBJ1-1; TRBD1 is a possible D gene (5 bases). The length of the CDR3 is 13 residues. The germline V gene has CDR1 LGHNT and CDR2 FRNRAP. V was clipped by 6 bases and J by 1 base, with 9 bases between them. CDR3 in amino acids: CASGIDRNTEAFF. Written as DNA, the CDR3 is TGTGCTAGTGGAATCGACAGGAACACTGAAGCTTTCTTT.

The chain is built from TRBV5-1 and TRBJ1-5; 10 bases align to TRBD1. V lost 5 bases, J lost 6 bases, and 5 bases stayed unmatched. The CDR3 extends over 14 amino acids. CDR1 is SGHRS and CDR2 is YFSETQ in the germline V gene. The CDR3 reads CASSPTGGGQPQHF. The CDR3 DNA follows: TGCGCCAGCAGTCCGACAGGGGGCGGTCAGCCCCAGCATTTT.

A few counts support this clone. J is TRBJ2-2 and V is TRBV4-1; 8 nucleotides match TRBD2. Germline CDR1 MGHRA, CDR2 YSYEKL. The CDR3 runs to 18 residues. V lost 7 bases and J lost 6; bases outside the gene matches: 19. The CDR3, as DNA: TGCGCCAGCACCAAAGATGGCCCACTAGCGGCTCTCCCCGGGGAGCTGTTTTTT. It is translated as CASTKDGPLAALPGELFF.

This clone was counted a few times. Other DNA sequences of this sample code for an identical CDR3. The rearrangement uses TRBV7-9 and TRBJ2-3; D ambiguous. This CDR3 has 13 amino acids. Looked up from germline, CDR1 is SEHNR and CDR2 is FQNEAQ (reference sequence). V was clipped by 1 base and J by 0 bases, with 2 bases between them. The CDR3 region has the DNA TGTGCCAGCAGCTTAGGAAGCACAGATACGCAGTATTTT. Its protein product is CASSLGSTDTQYF.

This clone was observed once. This likely traces to a read error, being one base from a far larger clone. This chain uses TRBV7-2 with TRBJ2-2; D may correspond to TRBD1 or TRBD2 (5 bases each). Germline-derived CDR1 and CDR2 are SGHTA and FQGNSA. This CDR3 contains 11 residues. The CDR3: CANWGTGEPFF. The CDR3 DNA follows: TGTGCCAACTGGGGCACCGGGGAGCCGTTTTTT.

This clone was detected a few times. This rearrangement joins TRBV27 to TRBJ2-5; D perhaps matches TRBD1 (7 bases). The CDR3 contains 15 residues. Germline V gene data show CDR1 as MNHEY and CDR2 as SMNVEV (reference sequence). V lost 5 bases and J lost 5, with 18 bases in between. Here the CDR3 DNA reads TGTGCCAGCAGTCAATTACAACAGGGGAGGGAGACCCAGTACTTC. It encodes CASSQLQQGRETQYF.

This clone was detected once. The chain recombines TRBV5-6 with TRBJ2-7; maybe TRBD1 (5 bases). Trimming removed 1 base from V and 5 bases from J, with 7 bases in between. This CDR3 is 12 amino acids long. Germline values: CDR1 SGHDT, CDR2 YYEEEE. The DNA of the CDR3 is TGTGCCAGCAGCTTGTCAGGGAACGAGCAGTACTTC. Translation: CASSLSGNEQYF.

Only a few counts were recorded for this clone. The J gene is TRBJ2-7, the V gene TRBV7-9, with a tentative D call TRBD1 (6 bases). The CDR3 covers 13 residues. Germline loops: CDR1 SEHNR, CDR2 FQNEAQ (reference sequence). Trimming took 1 base from V and 3 from J, leaving 7 bases between them. In DNA, the CDR3 is TGTGCCAGCAGCTTAGACAGGGTCTACGAGCAGTACTTC. Its protein product is CASSLDRVYEQYF.

The gene calls are TRBV6-7 and TRBJ2-7, with D uncertain. TRBV6-7 is flagged as an ORF with uncertain function. The CDR3 has 16 residues. V was cut by 4 bases and J by 2 bases, with 18 bases left in between. CDR3: CASSSNGLPSPYEQYF. CDR3 in DNA: TGTGCCAGCAGTTCAAACGGCCTCCCTTCCCCCTACGAGCAGTACTTC.

The chain joins TRBV4-2 to TRBJ2-7; tentatively, D is TRBD1 or TRBD2 (5 bases each). Trimming stripped 1 base from V and 2 bases from J, with 12 bases between. Germline CDR1 and CDR2: LGHNA and YNFKEQ. The CDR3 sequence is 15 residues long. The DNA for the CDR3 is TGTGCCAGCAGCCAAGGAGGGACGCAAGCCTACGAGCAGTACTTC. It codes for CASSQGGTQAYEQYF.

The CDR3 protein is CASSPQGQGTYNEQFF. Here the CDR3 DNA reads TGTGCCAGCTCACCACAGGGGCAGGGAACCTACAATGAGCAGTTCTTC. V gene TRBV18 combines with J gene TRBJ2-1; possible D gene TRBD1, 5 bases. Deletions cut 1 base from V and 2 bases from J, with 12 bases between. This CDR3 region has 16 residues. Germline V gene lookup returns CDR1 KGHSH and CDR2 LQKENI.

The V gene is TRBV13, the J gene TRBJ1-5; TRBD1 aligns across 9 bases. The germline CDR1 and CDR2 sequences are PRHDT and FYEKMQ (reference sequence). The CDR3 length is 16 residues. The V segment lost 5 bases and the J segment 6 bases; nucleotides outside the gene matches: 11. Here the CDR3 DNA reads TGTGCCAGCAGCGCTAGGGGACAGGGCGCAAGTCAGCCCCAGCATTTT. It yields the protein CASSARGQGASQPQHF.

This clone has just one count. The CDR3 sequence: CASSLVRFQETQYF. The CDR3 coding sequence is TGTGCCAGCAGCTTAGTTAGGTTCCAAGAGACCCAGTACTTC. The rearrangement joins TRBV7-6 to TRBJ2-5; D not certain. The CDR3 spans 14 residues. The V gene lost 1 base and the J gene lost 1 base, with 7 bases spanning the gap. Germline CDR1 is SGHVS and CDR2 is FNYEAQ. The full variable domain, with the rest looked up from reference TRBV7-6 and TRBJ2-5, is GAGVSQSPRYKVTKRGQDVALRCDPISGHVSLYWYRQALGQGPEFLTYFNYEAQQDKSGLPNDRFSAERPEGSISTLTIQRTEQRDSAMYRCASSLVRFQETQYFGPGTRLLVL.

V and J are TRBV11-2 and TRBJ2-2; 10 bases agree with TRBD1. This CDR3 comprises 17 residues. CDR1 SGHAT and CDR2 FQNNGV come from the germline V gene. The V segment lost 5 bases and the J segment 2 bases; nucleotides outside the gene matches: 8. Here the CDR3 DNA reads TGTGCCAGCAGCCGGGACAGGGGACCCATTAACACCGGGGAGCTGTTTTTT. Amino acids: CASSRDRGPINTGELFF.

This chain connects TRBV4-1 to TRBJ1-6; D call uncertain. With 1 base removed from V and 5 bases from J, the gap between germline ends came to 6 bases. The CDR3 length is 14 residues. CDR1 is MGHRA, CDR2 YSYEKL, per germline. The CDR3 loop is CASSQGRNNSPLHF. The CDR3 DNA reads TGCGCCAGCAGCCAAGGCAGGAATAATTCACCCCTCCACTTT.

The J gene is TRBJ1-1, the V gene TRBV13, with D perhaps TRBD1 (5 bases). V dropped 1 base and J dropped 1 base, with 19 bases sitting between them. The CDR3 is 18 amino acids. Germline lookup yields CDR1 PRHDT and CDR2 FYEKMQ (reference sequence). CDR3: CASSLDPGARERNTEAFF. Here the CDR3 DNA reads TGTGCCAGCAGCTTAGACCCCGGGGCCCGGGAACGGAACACTGAAGCTTTCTTT.

The chain uses TRBV30 and TRBJ1-3, with D possibly TRBD1 on 5 matching bases. Per the germline V gene, CDR1 is GTSNPN and CDR2 is SVGIG (reference sequence). This CDR3 has 12 amino acids. Deletions cut 8 bases from V and 6 bases from J, with 14 bases between. This CDR3 is CAGGTAENTIYF. The DNA of the CDR3 is TGTGCCGGCGGGACTGCCGAAAACACCATATATTTT. The full variable domain, with the rest looked up from reference TRBV30 and TRBJ1-3, is SQTIHQWPATLVQPVGSPLSLECTVEGTSNPNLYWYRQAAGRGLQLLFYSVGIGQISSEVPQNLSASRPQDRQFILSSKKLLLSDSGFYLCAGGTAENTIYFGEGSWLTVV.

This CDR3 reads CASSDRGVDKNIQYF. CDR3 bases: TGTGCCAGCAGCGACCGGGGAGTGGACAAAAACATTCAGTACTTC. The chain joins TRBV13 to TRBJ2-4, with D maybe TRBD2 (5 bases). Germline V gene lookup returns CDR1 PRHDT and CDR2 FYEKMQ (reference sequence). Trimming cost V 5 bases and J 3 bases, with 14 bases left between them. The CDR3 covers 15 residues.

This chain joins TRBV7-9 and TRBJ2-5, with TRBD1 identical over 8 bases. CDR1 SEHNR and CDR2 FQNEAQ come from the germline V gene (reference sequence). With 7 bases clipped from V and 4 bases from J, the junction kept 5 bases outside the gene matches. The CDR3 covers 13 residues. The CDR3 reads CASNRGALETQYF. The DNA of the CDR3 is TGTGCCAGCAACAGGGGGGCTTTAGAGACCCAGTACTTC.

The rearrangement uses TRBV4-1 and TRBJ2-7; 11 nucleotides align to TRBD2. V lost 6 bases to trimming and J lost 5 bases; unmatched junction nucleotides: 6. The germline V gene encodes CDR1 MGHRA and CDR2 YSYEKL. The CDR3 length is 14 residues. The CDR3 here is CASSRGTSGHEQYF. The CDR3 DNA reads TGCGCCAGCAGTCGCGGGACTAGCGGCCACGAGCAGTACTTC.

The chain carries TRBV25-1 and TRBJ2-5; D is ambiguous. This CDR3 region has 12 residues. The V end lost 4 bases, the J end lost 1 base, and 4 bases lay between the germline ends. CDR1 is MGHDK and CDR2 is SYGVNS in the germline V gene. CDR3 DNA: TGTGCCAGCAGTGGCCTCCAAGAGACCCAGTACTTC. The encoded protein is CASSGLQETQYF.

The rearrangement joins TRBV5-1 to TRBJ2-5; 7 nucleotides agree with TRBD1. Trimming at V came to 2 bases and at J to 5 bases, leaving 6 bases not matched to a gene. The V gene's germline CDR1 is SGHRS and CDR2 YFSETQ. The CDR3 runs 14 residues. This chain's CDR3 is CASSLDRVKETQYF. The CDR3 DNA follows: TGCGCCAGCAGCTTAGACAGGGTAAAGGAGACCCAGTACTTC.

This clone has only a few counts. The rearrangement joins TRBV7-8 to TRBJ1-6; D unclear. V lost 5 bases and J 10 bases, leaving 18 bases between the germline ends. The CDR3 extends over 15 amino acids. Germline V gene lookup returns CDR1 SGHVS and CDR2 FQNEAQ. CDR3 bases: TGTGCCAGCAGCCCGACTGCGGGGATGGGGTCACCCCTCCACTTT. Translating gives CASSPTAGMGSPLHF.

A single count supports this clone. The V gene is TRBV5-1, the J gene TRBJ2-1, with a weak D call TRBD2 (5 bases). Trimming removed 0 bases from V and 6 bases from J, with 10 bases in between. The CDR3 is made up of 14 amino acids. Germline values: CDR1 SGHRS, CDR2 YFSETQ. In nucleotides, the CDR3 is TGCGCCAGCAGCTTGGCCAGCGCGGGCAATGAGCAGTTCTTC. It yields the protein CASSLASAGNEQFF.

V usage is TRBV5-6 and J usage is TRBJ2-1; possible D gene TRBD1, 5 bases. Trimming took 3 bases from V and 6 from J, leaving 10 bases between them. The CDR3 runs to 13 residues. Germline-derived CDR1 and CDR2 are SGHDT and YYEEEE. In DNA form, the CDR3 reads TGTGCCAGCAGCTACGACAGTCCCAATGAGCAGTTCTTC. Protein product: CASSYDSPNEQFF. Combining the CDR3 with reference TRBV5-6 and TRBJ2-1 gives the whole variable domain DAGVTQSPTHLIKTRGQQVTLRCSPKSGHDTVSWYQQALGQGPQFIFQYYEEEERQRGNFPDRFSGHQFPNYSSELNVNALLLGDSALYLCASSYDSPNEQFFGPGTRLTVL.

The rearrangement joins TRBV7-6 to TRBJ1-6; D gene uncertain. Looked up from germline, CDR1 is SGHVS and CDR2 is FNYEAQ. The CDR3 is 14 residues long. Trimming left V 2 bases short and J 10 bases short, with 12 bases between. The CDR3 protein is CASSLYGLRSPLHF. The CDR3 nucleotides are TGTGCCAGCAGCTTATACGGCTTGAGGTCACCCCTCCACTTT.

V gene TRBV11-2 combines with J gene TRBJ2-5; the match to TRBD2 covers 8 bases. V trimming: 5 bases; J trimming: 2 bases; junction bases outside the gene matches: 7. This CDR3 region has 15 residues. CDR1 is SGHAT and CDR2 is FQNNGV in the germline V gene. CDR3 nucleotide sequence: TGTGCCAGCAGCGCCGGGACTAGAGAACAAGAGACCCAGTACTTC. Its translation is CASSAGTREQETQYF.

This clone was detected a few times. The V and J genes are TRBV9 and TRBJ1-1; maybe TRBD1 (6 bases). The length of the CDR3 is 15 residues. V dropped 2 bases and J dropped 0 bases, with 11 bases sitting between them. The germline V gene encodes CDR1 SGDLS and CDR2 YYNGEE. DNA of the CDR3: TGTGCCAGCAGCGTTCCGGGACACTTGAACACTGAAGCTTTCTTT. It is translated as CASSVPGHLNTEAFF.

The rearrangement uses TRBV4-1 and TRBJ2-1, with D maybe TRBD2 (5 bases). The V end lost 5 bases, the J end lost 13 bases, and 12 bases lay between the germline ends. This CDR3 region has 11 residues. In germline, CDR1 is MGHRA, CDR2 YSYEKL. CDR3 sequence reads: CASSSQAVQFF. CDR3 in DNA: TGCGCCAGCAGCTCCCAAGCGGTTCAGTTCTTC.